These 26 T cell receptor beta chains were all obtained from the same sample, sequenced in a study of blood T cells in healthy people across ages. The second PCR ran roughly 6 to 11 cycles with a sample-barcoded 5' primer and J-beta primers. MiXCR was run by TCRdb on the 5' RACE reads, yielding one entry per CDR3 protein. The profile covers hundreds of thousands of distinct CDR3 sequences, with more than 45% appearing a single time and 20% to 25% taken by the ten largest. Sequences were obtained from blood. These receptors originate from a man aged 25-40 years in good health.

A single count supports this clonotype. The chain couples TRBV19 to TRBJ2-7, with 8 bases that match TRBD1. After removal of 3 bases from V and 0 bases from J, the junction contained 7 bases not matched to a gene. Germline CDR1 is LNHDA and CDR2 is SQIVND (reference sequence). This CDR3 spans 16 amino acids. CDR3 sequence (DNA): TGTGCCAGTAGTATGGGTCAGGGGGCCCCCTCCTACGAGCAGTACTTC. This sequence encodes CASSMGQGAPSYEQYF. Together with reference TRBV19 and TRBJ2-7, the CDR3 gives the full variable domain: DGGITQSPKYLFRKEGQNVTLSCEQNLNHDAMYWYRQDPGQGLRLIYYSQIVNDFQKGDIAEGYSVSREKKESFPLTVTSAQKNPTAFYLCASSMGQGAPSYEQYFGPGTRLTVT.

V usage is TRBV11-1 and J usage is TRBJ2-2; no clear D. The germline V gene encodes CDR1 SGHAT and CDR2 FQDESV (reference sequence). V was clipped by 1 base and J by 0 bases, with 9 bases between them. This CDR3 comprises 16 residues. The CDR3 DNA reads TGTGCCAGCAGCTTAGGGTGGGCAGCGAACACCGGGGAGCTGTTTTTT. Residues: CASSLGWAANTGELFF.

This clonotype came up a few times. The CDR3 loop is CSARRGLGANVLTF. As DNA, the CDR3 is TGCAGTGCTAGACGGGGTCTTGGGGCCAACGTCCTGACTTTC. The chain carries TRBV20-1 and TRBJ2-6; D might be TRBD2 (5 bases). The germline V gene has CDR1 DFQATT and CDR2 SNEGSKA (reference sequence). The CDR3 is 14 residues long. The V and J ends lost 2 bases and 3 bases respectively, with 8 bases between them.

The V call is TRBV6-5, the J call TRBJ1-1; no definite D call. V was pared by 4 bases and J by 5 bases, with 14 bases between. The CDR3 is 14 residues long. Per germline, CDR1 MNHEY and CDR2 SVGAGI. CDR3 in DNA: TGTGCCAGCAGTTGGGGATCGGGTGGGACTGAAGCTTTCTTT. Translating gives CASSWGSGGTEAFF.

V is TRBV24-1 and J is TRBJ2-2, with TRBD1 matching over 8 bases. Per germline, CDR1 KGHDR and CDR2 SFDVKD. This CDR3 region has 14 residues. Trimming at V came to 7 bases and at J to 2 bases, leaving 2 bases not matched to a gene. The CDR3 region is CATRGTGNTGELFF. The CDR3 region has the DNA TGTGCCACCAGGGGGACAGGAAACACCGGGGAGCTGTTTTTT.

This clonotype was recorded a few times. V and J are TRBV20-1 and TRBJ2-7, with 10 positions matching TRBD2. V was clipped by 5 bases and J by 7 bases; unmatched bases: 11. This CDR3 comprises 14 residues. CDR1 is DFQATT and CDR2 is SNEGSKA in the germline V gene (reference sequence). CDR3: CSALLLAGAHEQYF. The CDR3 DNA reads as TGCAGTGCTCTGTTGCTAGCGGGAGCGCATGAGCAGTACTTC.

V and J are TRBV2 and TRBJ2-1; no reliable D call. Germline CDR1 reads SNHLY; CDR2 reads FYNNEI. V dropped 7 bases and J dropped 9 bases, with 13 bases sitting between them. This CDR3 spans 12 amino acids. The CDR3 coding sequence is TGTGCCAGCACATATTACGTGGGTGAGCAGTTCTTC. Encoded protein: CASTYYVGEQFF.

The genes are TRBV7-9 and TRBJ2-3; TRBD1 matches 7 bases. This CDR3 is built from 13 residues. Germline values: CDR1 SEHNR, CDR2 FQNEAQ (reference sequence). V shed 3 bases, J shed 7 bases, and the junction held 4 bases outside the gene matches. This chain's CDR3 is CASSFDRVNTQYF. In DNA form, the CDR3 reads TGTGCCAGCAGCTTCGACAGGGTGAATACGCAGTATTTT.

The V and J genes are TRBV15 and TRBJ2-5; D gene ambiguous. The CDR3 loop spans 13 amino acids. V shed 0 bases and J shed 5 bases, with 7 bases lying between them. From germline, CDR1 is LNHNV and CDR2 YYDKDF (reference sequence). CDR3 protein: CATSRERKETQYF. The CDR3 nucleotides are TGTGCCACCAGCAGAGAGAGGAAGGAGACCCAGTACTTC.

This chain links TRBV20-1 with TRBJ1-1; maybe TRBD1 (5 bases). V gave up 5 bases and J gave up 0 bases, with 13 bases separating them. The CDR3 has 14 amino acids. Germline V gives CDR1 DFQATT, CDR2 SNEGSKA (reference sequence). The CDR3, as DNA: TGCAGTGCTTATCCGGGACCTCTGAACACTGAAGCTTTCTTT. Translation gives CSAYPGPLNTEAFF.

CDR3 nucleotides: TGTGCCAGCAGCTTACAGGGGAACAACTATGGCTACACCTTC. It translates to CASSLQGNNYGYTF. V and J are TRBV7-9 and TRBJ1-2, with a weak D call TRBD1 (6 bases). Trimming pared 2 bases from V and 2 bases from J, leaving 9 bases between. The CDR3 loop spans 14 amino acids. Per the germline V gene, CDR1 is SEHNR and CDR2 is FQNEAQ (reference sequence).

This chain connects TRBV6-5 to TRBJ2-3; D perhaps matches TRBD2 (5 bases). The length of the CDR3 is 13 residues. V was shortened by 2 bases and J by 7 bases, with 10 bases between the two germline ends. Germline-derived CDR1 and CDR2 are MNHEY and SVGAGI. The CDR3 is CASSYERRYTQYF. The CDR3 coding sequence is TGTGCCAGCAGTTACGAGCGGCGGTATACGCAGTATTTT.

The chain joins TRBV20-1 to TRBJ1-2; the D is unclear. The CDR3 has 12 amino acids. CDR1 DFQATT and CDR2 SNEGSKA come from the germline V gene (reference sequence). Trimming removed 6 bases from V and 6 bases from J, with 14 bases in between. CDR3: CSADPSGDGYTF. As DNA, the CDR3 is TGCAGTGCCGACCCGTCAGGAGATGGCTACACCTTC.

V gene TRBV29-1 combines with J gene TRBJ1-1; D gene ambiguous. This CDR3 is built from 12 residues. Trimming took off 4 bases at V and 1 base at J, with 7 bases between the two ends. Germline V lookup: CDR1 SQVTM, CDR2 ANQGSEA. The CDR3, as DNA: TGCAGCGTTGCGGGAAAGAACACTGAAGCTTTCTTT. Translation gives CSVAGKNTEAFF.

This clonotype was seen a handful of times. This chain connects TRBV6-1 to TRBJ1-1; weak D call: TRBD1 (5 bases). The V and J ends lost 5 bases and 1 base respectively, with 11 bases between them. This CDR3 region has 14 residues. CDR1 and CDR2 (germline): MNHNS, SASEGT. CDR3 sequence: CASSRPTGNTEAFF. The CDR3 DNA sequence: TGTGCCAGCAGTCGCCCCACAGGGAACACTGAAGCTTTCTTT.

The sample holds one count of this clonotype. The chain combines TRBV12-3 or TRBV12-4 with TRBJ2-7, with 13 positions matching TRBD2. V shed 5 bases and J 2 bases; nucleotides not matched to a gene: 12. The CDR3 extends over 18 amino acids. The CDR3 sequence is CASSPLGLAGDTTYEQYF. The CDR3 DNA reads as TGTGCCAGCAGTCCTCTTGGACTAGCGGGAGATACCACCTACGAGCAGTACTTC.

The CDR3 loop reads CASSLTGPGELFF. The CDR3 DNA follows: TGTGCCAGCAGCTTAACGGGTCCCGGGGAGCTGTTTTTT. The rearrangement links TRBV7-3 to TRBJ2-2; D uncertain. Per the germline V gene, CDR1 is SGHTA and CDR2 is FQGTGA. This CDR3 has 13 amino acids. V was trimmed by 0 bases and J by 6 bases, leaving 5 bases between them.

This clonotype was counted between two and nine times. The J gene is TRBJ2-7, the V gene TRBV10-3; 9 nucleotides match TRBD2. Germline CDR1 and CDR2: ENHRY and SYGVKD. The CDR3 runs to 14 residues. V lost 4 bases to trimming and J lost 3 bases; unmatched junction nucleotides: 4. CDR3 region: CAISGSGSIYEQYF. The CDR3 DNA sequence: TGTGCCATCAGTGGTAGCGGGAGTATCTACGAGCAGTACTTC.

The table lists this clonotype with a few counts. The chain uses TRBV4-3 and TRBJ1-2; TRBD1 matches at 7 bases. The V and J ends lost 3 bases and 8 bases, in that order; junction bases with no gene match: 12. Per the germline V gene, CDR1 is LGHNA and CDR2 is YSLEER. This CDR3 is built from 15 residues. The CDR3 DNA reads as TGCGCCAGCAGCCAGGCCGACAGGGAGTTAAGGGGCTACACCTTC. It yields the protein CASSQADRELRGYTF.

Worth noting for this clonotype: The junction shows a germline mismatch at one end, possibly a read error. The chain links TRBV28 to TRBJ2-7; D uncertain. Germline V gene sequence: CDR1 MDHEN, CDR2 SYDVKM. The CDR3 has 15 amino acids. CDR3 protein: CASSITSGGSDEQYF. For the CDR3, the DNA is TGTGCCAGCAGTATCACATCGGGCGGCTCCGACGAGCAGTACTTC.

The chain combines TRBV6-6 with TRBJ1-1, with TRBD1 identical over 12 bases. The germline V gene has CDR1 MNHNY and CDR2 SVGAGI (reference sequence). The CDR3 spans 17 residues. Trimming at V came to 2 bases and at J to 6 bases, leaving 10 bases not matched to a gene. CDR3 in amino acids: CASSYPGDRGPRAEAFF. As DNA, the CDR3 is TGTGCCAGCAGTTACCCCGGGGACAGGGGGCCGAGGGCTGAAGCTTTCTTT.

The chain joins TRBV27 to TRBJ2-7; TRBD1 is a possible D gene (6 bases). Trimming took 2 bases from V and 7 from J, leaving 18 bases between them. From germline, CDR1 is MNHEY and CDR2 SMNVEV (reference sequence). The CDR3 runs 15 residues. CDR3 coding DNA: TGTGCCAGCAGTTTAGCGGCTCAGGGGTACAATGAGCAGTACTTC. Its protein product is CASSLAAQGYNEQYF.

This clonotype appeared many times. This chain links TRBV3-1 with TRBJ2-3; 10 bases line up with TRBD1. The CDR3 length is 14 residues. V was pared by 11 bases and J by 3 bases, with 8 bases of the junction left unmatched. Germline values: CDR1 LGHDT, CDR2 YNNKEL (reference sequence). The CDR3 coding sequence is TGTGCCGCGACCGGGACAGGGGTTACAGATACGCAGTATTTT. Translating it yields CAATGTGVTDTQYF.

This clonotype was observed a few times. This sequence joins TRBV20-1 and TRBJ2-1; 10 nucleotides line up with TRBD2. CDR1 and CDR2 (germline): DFQATT, SNEGSKA (reference sequence). Unmatched junction bases numbered 6, after V lost 0 bases and J lost 13 bases. The CDR3 extends over 13 amino acids. The CDR3 protein is CSARDGLAVEQFF. CDR3 bases: TGCAGTGCTAGAGACGGACTAGCGGTCGAACAGTTCTTC.

V and J are TRBV7-9 and TRBJ1-2; perhaps TRBD1 as D (6 bases). Trimming pared 6 bases from V and 4 bases from J, leaving 21 bases between. Germline lookup yields CDR1 SEHNR and CDR2 FQNEAQ (reference sequence). The CDR3 covers 16 residues. The chain's CDR3 is CASSSVSTGPVYGYTF. The CDR3 DNA is TGTGCCAGCAGTTCCGTATCCACAGGGCCGGTCTATGGCTACACCTTC.

V and J are TRBV4-3 and TRBJ1-2, with D possibly TRBD1 on 5 matching bases. The CDR3 runs 15 residues. Trimming shortened V by 4 bases and J by 3 bases, and 15 bases separated the two germline ends. CDR1 and CDR2 (germline): LGHNA, YSLEER. For the CDR3, the DNA is TGCGCCAGCAGCCGTGGGCTAGGGGATCACTATGGCTACACCTTC. It translates to CASSRGLGDHYGYTF.